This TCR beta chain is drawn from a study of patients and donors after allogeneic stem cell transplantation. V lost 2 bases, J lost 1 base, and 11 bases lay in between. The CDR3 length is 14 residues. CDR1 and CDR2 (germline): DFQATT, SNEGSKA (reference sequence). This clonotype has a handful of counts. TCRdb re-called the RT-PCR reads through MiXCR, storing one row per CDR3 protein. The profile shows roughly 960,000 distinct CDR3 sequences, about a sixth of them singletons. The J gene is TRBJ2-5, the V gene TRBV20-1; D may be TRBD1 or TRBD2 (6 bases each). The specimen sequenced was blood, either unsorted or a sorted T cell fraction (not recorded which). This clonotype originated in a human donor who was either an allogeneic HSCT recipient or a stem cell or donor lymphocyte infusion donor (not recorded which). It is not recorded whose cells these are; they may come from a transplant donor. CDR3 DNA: TGCAGTGCTAGATTGGGGGGCGGCCAAGAGACCCAGTACTTC. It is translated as CSARLGGGQETQYF.